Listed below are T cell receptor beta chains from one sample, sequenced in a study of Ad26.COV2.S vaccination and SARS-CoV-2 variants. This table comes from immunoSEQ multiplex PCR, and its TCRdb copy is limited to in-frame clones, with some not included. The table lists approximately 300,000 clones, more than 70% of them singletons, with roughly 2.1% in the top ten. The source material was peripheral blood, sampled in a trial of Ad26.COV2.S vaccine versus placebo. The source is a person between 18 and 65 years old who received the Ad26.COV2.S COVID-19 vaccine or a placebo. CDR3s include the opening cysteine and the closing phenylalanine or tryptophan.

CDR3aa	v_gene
CASSQELETGLGETQYF	TRBV4-1
CASSSSWDSGGAYEQYF	TRBV6-2/TRBV6-3
CASSYFDRGSYGYTF	TRBV6-5
CASSPDRGGYSNQPQHF	TRBV3-1/TRBV3-2
CASSFYGTGHSPLHF	TRBV5-8
CASSAFNYGYTF	TRBV5-6
CASSVTISNTGELFF	TRBV9
CATSDPSGPSYNEQFF	TRBV24-1
CASSIRQGTNYGYTF	TRBV19
CASSRAGGYGYTF	TRBV27
CASSIENLYGYTF	TRBV19
CASSETATGPGEKLFF	TRBV2
CAISPRGNTEAFF	TRBV10-3
CASSLMVGTEAFF	TRBV7-8
CASSLRVDEQFF	TRBV7-9
CASSPAREETQYF	TRBV7-3
CSLRVNEQYF	TRBV20-1
CASSPKRTSGGLLAYEQYF	TRBV3-1/TRBV3-2
CASTLSRGWNQPQHF	TRBV19
CASTPDSSSNYGYTF	TRBV5-1
CASSLVSSGVTDTQYF	TRBV7-2
CASSIDQAPTGLNEQFF	TRBV19
CASRSGMNTEAFF	TRBV28
CASSFDPGGTGELFF	TRBV5-1
CASSLQGRNTEAFF	TRBV5-1
CASNDRGYSNQPQHF	TRBV19
CASKTGDFGTEAFF	TRBV6-5
CASTRGGAENQPQHF	TRBV19
CASSGPDQGLRTDTQYF	TRBV9
CASSPGPTDMNTEAFF	TRBV5-1
CASSYPDTQYF	TRBV6-2/TRBV6-3
CASSLPGTGSGNTIYF	TRBV27
CASGGAIKGPGFF	TRBV9
CASSPPQGLGSNTEAFF	TRBV18
CASSQGHERSNQPQHF	TRBV4-1
CAISESTGGGYGYTF	TRBV10-3
CASSLAGKGSGGNTIYF	TRBV7-6
CASSPQRGSYQETQYF	TRBV5-8
CASSPITGELFF	TRBV18
CSVAIHRDGEAFF	TRBV29-1
CASSLRTLLYYEQYF	TRBV5-6
CASSPTTGSGYTF	TRBV7-6
CASSPRQGAGQFF	TRBV9
CASSFQMYTEAFF	TRBV19
CASSPGNTGTGIGTEAFF	TRBV4-2
CASSLFDEQFF	TRBV7-2
CAWSWTLNTEAFF	TRBV30
CASSASGQETQYF	TRBV2
CASSLEGLYEQYF	TRBV5-1
CASSVGAGVPETQYF	TRBV9
CASRVDRERNSPLHF	TRBV6-5
CASSQGQGREKLFF	TRBV3-1/TRBV3-2
CASVSGALGETQYF	TRBV6-5
CASRQKGQGGQPQHF	TRBV6-5
CASSYGEKLFF	TRBV6-2/TRBV6-3
CASSLMSRSNTGELFF	TRBV7-6
CASSLGPGEGNQPQHF	TRBV7-9